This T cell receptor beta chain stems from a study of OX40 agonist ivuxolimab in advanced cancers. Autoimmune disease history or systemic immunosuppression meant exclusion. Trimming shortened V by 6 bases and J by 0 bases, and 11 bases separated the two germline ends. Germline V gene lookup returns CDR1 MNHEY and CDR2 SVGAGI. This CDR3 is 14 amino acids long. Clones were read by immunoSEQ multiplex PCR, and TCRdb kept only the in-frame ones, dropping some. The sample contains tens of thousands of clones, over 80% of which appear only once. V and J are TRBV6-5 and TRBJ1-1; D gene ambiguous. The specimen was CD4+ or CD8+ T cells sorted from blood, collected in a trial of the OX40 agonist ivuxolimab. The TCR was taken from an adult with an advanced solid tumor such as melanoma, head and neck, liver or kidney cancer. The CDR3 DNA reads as TGTGCCAGCAGAAGAGCCTCCATGAACACTGAAGCTTTCTTT. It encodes CASRRASMNTEAFF.